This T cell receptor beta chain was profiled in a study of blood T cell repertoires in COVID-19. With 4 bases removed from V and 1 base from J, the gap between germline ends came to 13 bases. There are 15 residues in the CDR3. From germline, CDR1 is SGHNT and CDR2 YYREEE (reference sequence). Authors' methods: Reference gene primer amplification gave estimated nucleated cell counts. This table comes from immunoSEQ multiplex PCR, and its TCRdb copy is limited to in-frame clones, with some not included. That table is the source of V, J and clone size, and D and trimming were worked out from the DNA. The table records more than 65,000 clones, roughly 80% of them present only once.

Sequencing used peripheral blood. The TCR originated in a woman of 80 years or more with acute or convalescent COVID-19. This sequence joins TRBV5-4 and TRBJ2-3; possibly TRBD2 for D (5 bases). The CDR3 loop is CASSESGAGTDTQYF. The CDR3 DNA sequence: TGTGCCAGCAGCGAGAGCGGAGCCGGCACAGATACGCAGTATTTT.